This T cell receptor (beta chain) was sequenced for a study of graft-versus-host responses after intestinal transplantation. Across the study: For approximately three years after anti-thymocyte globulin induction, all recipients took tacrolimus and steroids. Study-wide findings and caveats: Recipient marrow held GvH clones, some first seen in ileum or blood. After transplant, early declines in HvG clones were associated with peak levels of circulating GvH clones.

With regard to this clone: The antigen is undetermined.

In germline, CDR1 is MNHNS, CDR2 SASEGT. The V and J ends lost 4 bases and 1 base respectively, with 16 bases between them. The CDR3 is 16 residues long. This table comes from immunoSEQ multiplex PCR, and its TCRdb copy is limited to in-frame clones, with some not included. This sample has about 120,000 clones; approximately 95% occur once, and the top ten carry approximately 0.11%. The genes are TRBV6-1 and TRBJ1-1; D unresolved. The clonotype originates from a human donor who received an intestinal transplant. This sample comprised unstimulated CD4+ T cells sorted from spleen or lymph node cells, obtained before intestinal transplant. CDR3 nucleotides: TGTGCCAGCAGTGTGCGTTTCGGGTCGACGAACACTGAAGCTTTCTTT. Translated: CASSVRFGSTNTEAFF.